This T cell receptor (beta chain) was observed in a study of graft-versus-host responses after intestinal transplantation. Study summary: Recipients obtained multivisceral, liver-intestinal, or isolated intestinal transplants. Following induction with anti-thymocyte globulin, all recipients were given tacrolimus and steroids for two to four years.

Clones were read by immunoSEQ multiplex PCR, and TCRdb kept only the in-frame ones, dropping some. The sample includes 95,000 to 150,000 clones, 85% to 95% of them seen just once. General study points: Detected in recipient marrow were GvH clones, some of which were first observed in ileum or blood.

The CDR3 runs 15 residues. The trim removed 5 bases at V and 2 bases at J, leaving 8 bases unmatched. Per germline, CDR1 SGHTA and CDR2 FQGTGA. Comments on this clone: Its antigen is undetermined.

The clonotype was recovered from a human donor who received an intestinal transplant. The sequencing used unstimulated CD8+ T cells sorted from spleen or lymph node cells, collected before intestinal transplant. V gene TRBV7-3 combines with J gene TRBJ1-2; 7 bases agree with TRBD1. Written as DNA, the CDR3 is TGTGCCAGCAGCCCCGGGACAGCAAGAAACTATGGCTACACCTTC. Encoded protein: CASSPGTARNYGYTF.